This TCR beta chain was captured in a study of CD8 T cells in Susac syndrome. The authors carried out high-throughput sequencing of TCR beta. They applied it to CD8+ and CD4+ T cells obtained from blood. It was with random hexamers that about 0.45 to 1 ug RNA was reverse transcribed. By means of immunoSEQ multiplex PCR, TCR beta CDR3 spanning 54 Vbeta and 13 Jbeta underwent amplification. MiXCR, run by TCRdb on the immunoSEQ multiplex PCR reads, gives a single entry per CDR3 protein. Among 100,000 to 150,000 distinct CDR3 sequences listed, roughly 93% were seen once. CDR3 size: 15 residues. Germline values: CDR1 SGHTA, CDR2 FQGNSA. Trimming removed 7 bases from V and 6 bases from J; junction bases left unmatched: 13.

The chain combines TRBV7-2 with TRBJ2-3, with 7 bases that match TRBD1. This sequence originates from a human donor with multiple sclerosis. The sequenced sample consisted of CD4+ T cells from PBMCs. CDR3 region: CASTPLRGYGDTQYF. The CDR3 DNA sequence: TGTGCCAGCACCCCCCTCAGGGGGTATGGGGATACGCAGTATTTT.